These 32 T cell receptor beta chains were sequenced from one sample in a study of T-cell reconstitution after alpha-beta-depleted transplantation in children (dated by TCRdb to 2015 to 2016). This specimen's treatment or condition label, interpreted: allogeneic hematopoietic cell transplantation with graft depleted of TCRalphabeta T cells and CD19 B cells. Libraries were constructed by PCR. Instrument on record: Illumina HiSeq 2500. TCR libraries were prepared with molecular barcoding, using unique molecular identifiers to normalize TCRbeta repertoire quantification. TCRdb reworked the public reads: Q25 trimming with fastp, MiXCR clone assembly, productive beta chains retained. Every distinct CDR3 protein forms one entry, paired with its most common genes and DNA. This sample is represented by roughly 340,000 distinct CDR3 sequences; around 15% of them were singletons. The ten largest clones add up to around two fifths of the sample.

Here the sequenced sample was PBMCs, mostly from graft donor cells, taken 360 days after TCRalphabeta/CD19-depleted stem cell transplant. The receptors here all came from a male patient aged 2 to 9 who had a stem cell transplant for acute lymphoblastic leukemia, so the T cells may come from the graft donor.

This clonotype has at least ten counts. This chain uses TRBV12-3 or TRBV12-4 with TRBJ2-7, with D possibly being TRBD1 (6 bases). The CDR3 has 14 amino acids. V was clipped by 6 bases and J by 1 base, with 13 bases between them. The CDR3, as DNA: TGTGCCAGCAGCCCCCGCGACAGGTCCTACGAGCAGTACTTC. Protein product: CASSPRDRSYEQYF.

The rearrangement uses TRBV12-3 or TRBV12-4 and TRBJ2-5; a possible D gene is TRBD1 (7 bases). V was pared by 1 base and J by 2 bases, with 14 bases between. This CDR3 has 16 amino acids. CDR3 residues: CASSLGRGRRQETQYF. The CDR3 DNA is TGTGCCAGCAGTTTAGGGAGGGGGCGAAGACAAGAGACCCAGTACTTC.

This clonotype has a count of ten or more. The CDR3 nucleotides read TGTGCCAGCAGTGAAGGGGGGGCCAATGAGCAGTTCTTC. Residues: CASSEGGANEQFF. The chain combines TRBV2 with TRBJ2-1, with D perhaps assigned TRBD1 or TRBD2 (6 bases each). Trimming removed 1 base from V and 6 bases from J, with 7 bases in between. Germline values: CDR1 SNHLY, CDR2 FYNNEI. The length of the CDR3 is 13 residues.

The DNA for the CDR3 is TGCGCCAGCAGCCAAGATTGGATCCATGAGCAGTTCTTC. Its translation is CASSQDWIHEQFF. This sequence joins TRBV4-3 and TRBJ2-1, with D hard to call. This CDR3 has 13 amino acids. CDR1 LGHNA and CDR2 YSLEER come from the germline V gene. V lost 0 bases to trimming and J lost 8 bases, with 8 bases between them.

The chain joins TRBV10-3 to TRBJ2-5; no definite D call. Per germline, CDR1 ENHRY and CDR2 SYGVKD. This CDR3 has 15 amino acids. V lost 0 bases and J lost 1, with 9 bases in between. This chain's CDR3 is CAISESDPVQETQYF. As DNA, the CDR3 is TGTGCCATCAGTGAGTCGGACCCAGTCCAAGAGACCCAGTACTTC.

This clonotype was detected ten times or more. This rearrangement joins TRBV12-3 or TRBV12-4 to TRBJ2-1; 9 bases align to TRBD1. Losses at the gene ends were 7 bases for V and 8 bases for J; bases not matched to a gene: 21. The CDR3 length is 18 residues. CDR3 amino acids: CASNLQGAQAGNRDEQFF. In DNA form, the CDR3 reads TGTGCCAGCAATCTACAGGGGGCACAGGCGGGGAATAGAGATGAGCAGTTCTTC.

This clonotype was counted ten times or more. The V gene is TRBV7-9, the J gene TRBJ1-5; D call uncertain. Deletions cut 0 bases from V and 5 bases from J, with 2 bases between. This CDR3 comprises 12 residues. Germline CDR1 SEHNR, CDR2 FQNEAQ (reference sequence). CDR3 DNA: TGTGCCAGCAGCTTAGCGGATCAGCCCCAGCATTTT. It is translated as CASSLADQPQHF.

This clonotype was observed at least ten times. Germline is not matched at one junction end, which may reflect a read error. The rearrangement joins TRBV12-3 or TRBV12-4 to TRBJ2-1, with D possibly TRBD2 on 6 matching bases. CDR3 length: 12 residues. The CDR3 DNA follows: TGTGCCAGCAGTTTGGGACTCCAACGGTACTCCTTC. It is translated as CASSLGLQRYSF.

The rearrangement uses TRBV27 and TRBJ2-7; D may be TRBD2 (7 bases). There are 13 residues in the CDR3. Germline V lookup: CDR1 MNHEY, CDR2 SMNVEV (reference sequence). Between the trimmed V and J ends, which lost 5 bases and 4 bases, there was a span of 12 bases. DNA for the CDR3: TGTGCCAGCAGTGGGGGGGCGTCTTACGAGCAGTACTTC. Its translation is CASSGGASYEQYF.

The chain is built from TRBV4-1 and TRBJ2-1; 9 bases line up with TRBD1. V gave up 0 bases and J gave up 7 bases; unmatched junction bases: 16. The CDR3 length is 19 residues. Germline V CDR1 and CDR2: MGHRA, YSYEKL. In DNA, the CDR3 is TGCGCCAGCAGCCAAGAGCAAGTACCCGGACAGGGGCGGAGGAATGAGCAGTTCTTC. As protein: CASSQEQVPGQGRRNEQFF.

This clonotype has just a few counts. The V gene is TRBV29-1, the J gene TRBJ1-5; D may be TRBD1 (6 bases). With 4 bases removed from V and 2 bases from J, the gap between germline ends came to 9 bases. CDR1 and CDR2 from the germline V gene are SQVTM and ANQGSEA. There are 13 residues in the CDR3. Here the CDR3 DNA reads TGCAGCGTTGCCGGGGGCGGCAATCAGCCCCAGCATTTT. It encodes CSVAGGGNQPQHF. Together with reference TRBV29-1 and TRBJ1-5, the CDR3 gives the full variable domain: SAVISQKPSRDICQRGTSLTIQCQVDSQVTMMFWYRQQPGQSLTLIATANQGSEATYESGFVIDKFPISRPNLTFSTLTVSNMSPEDSSIYLCSVAGGGNQPQHFGDGTRLSIL.

The J gene is TRBJ2-1, the V gene TRBV4-3, with D uncertain. The CDR3 is made up of 18 amino acids. Germline CDR1 is LGHNA and CDR2 is YSLEER. Trimming stripped 2 bases from V and 0 bases from J, with 17 bases between. The CDR3, as DNA: TGCGCCAGCAGCCAAAGTGACCAGCGCGTTGACTCCTACAATGAGCAGTTCTTC. It translates to CASSQSDQRVDSYNEQFF.

This clonotype was picked up a small number of times. This chain connects TRBV6-1 to TRBJ2-3; D unclear. Germline V lookup: CDR1 MNHNS, CDR2 SASEGT. CDR3 length: 14 residues. Between the trimmed V and J ends, which lost 2 bases and 4 bases, there was a span of 10 bases. The CDR3 bases are TGTGCCAGCAGTGAAAATAGCATCGCAGATACGCAGTATTTT. This gives the protein CASSENSIADTQYF.

This chain links TRBV30 with TRBJ2-3; D not certain. V lost 2 bases and J lost 3, with 3 bases in between. CDR1 GTSNPN and CDR2 SVGIG come from the germline V gene (reference sequence). This CDR3 contains 11 residues. This CDR3 reads CAWSSTDTQYF. The CDR3 DNA follows: TGTGCCTGGAGTTCTACAGATACGCAGTATTTT.

This clonotype was seen more than once but under ten times. The DNA for the CDR3 is TGCAGTGCTATCACCAACTACTATGGCTACACCTTC. Its protein product is CSAITNYYGYTF. This chain uses TRBV20-1 with TRBJ1-2; no clear D. Trimming stripped 4 bases from V and 3 bases from J, with 9 bases between. The CDR3 sequence is 12 residues long. CDR1 DFQATT and CDR2 SNEGSKA come from the germline V gene (reference sequence).

The chain carries TRBV4-1 and TRBJ2-7; TRBD1 is a possible D gene (5 bases). Germline CDR1 and CDR2: MGHRA and YSYEKL. The CDR3 is made up of 13 amino acids. Trimming removed 1 base at V and 4 bases at J, with 8 bases between. The CDR3 here is CASSQGYRYEQYF. DNA for the CDR3: TGCGCCAGCAGCCAAGGCTACAGGTACGAGCAGTACTTC.

This clonotype was picked up a small number of times. The V and J genes are TRBV9 and TRBJ2-3; no reliable D call. This CDR3 is built from 14 residues. Germline CDR1 and CDR2: SGDLS and YYNGEE. V shed 2 bases and J shed 3 bases, with 10 bases lying between them. CDR3 DNA sequence: TGTGCCAGCAGCGTGAGAATGGGGACAGATACGCAGTATTTT. It codes for CASSVRMGTDTQYF.

There are a few counts of this clonotype. The chain is built from TRBV4-3 and TRBJ2-3, with a possible D match to TRBD1 (6 bases). Germline lookup yields CDR1 LGHNA and CDR2 YSLEER. This CDR3 spans 13 amino acids. V gave up 5 bases and J gave up 7 bases, with 13 bases separating them. CDR3 coding DNA: TGCGCCAGCAGCTATCCAGGGGCCCATACGCAGTATTTT. The encoded protein is CASSYPGAHTQYF.

This clonotype was seen a few times. The CDR3 DNA is TGTGCCACGGGACAGGGGAATTCACCCCTCCACTTT. It encodes CATGQGNSPLHF. V and J are TRBV10-3 and TRBJ1-6, with 10 bases matching TRBD1. V was pared by 10 bases and J by 7 bases, with 1 base of the junction left unmatched. Germline CDR1 ENHRY, CDR2 SYGVKD. This CDR3 is 12 amino acids long.

The V and J genes are TRBV12-3 or TRBV12-4 and TRBJ1-2; D is ambiguous. The CDR3 runs 14 residues. V was cut by 5 bases and J by 2 bases, with 12 bases left in between. The CDR3 here is CASSGRGWNYGYTF. Here the CDR3 DNA reads TGTGCCAGCAGTGGACGGGGATGGAACTATGGCTACACCTTC.

The chain recombines TRBV9 with TRBJ2-1, with 9 bases lining up with TRBD1. The germline V gene has CDR1 SGDLS and CDR2 YYNGEE. With V trimmed by 0 bases and J by 6 bases, 7 bases remained unmatched. The CDR3 spans 16 residues. The DNA for the CDR3 is TGTGCCAGCAGCGTAGGGGGGACAGGGCAGGGCAATGAGCAGTTCTTC. Encoded protein: CASSVGGTGQGNEQFF.

This clonotype was counted a few times. The rearrangement joins TRBV5-1 to TRBJ1-2; D possibly corresponds to TRBD1 (6 bases). V lost 3 bases, J lost 2 bases, and 17 bases lay in between. The CDR3 spans 16 residues. Germline V lookup: CDR1 SGHRS, CDR2 YFSETQ. The CDR3 nucleotides are TGCGCCAGCAGCTGGGGCAGGGGCGCGGGGAACTATGGCTACACCTTC. It yields the protein CASSWGRGAGNYGYTF.

The chain uses TRBV6-2 or TRBV6-3 and TRBJ2-7; D unresolved. The CDR3 is 15 residues long. Per germline, CDR1 MNHEY and CDR2 SVGEGT. V lost 4 bases and J lost 3, with 16 bases in between. The chain's CDR3 is CASSFRTVQIYEQYF. The CDR3 coding sequence is TGTGCCAGCAGTTTTAGGACGGTACAAATCTACGAGCAGTACTTC.

The rearrangement joins TRBV12-3 or TRBV12-4 to TRBJ2-5; TRBD1 might be the D (6 bases). Trimming pared 5 bases from V and 5 bases from J, leaving 15 bases between. This CDR3 comprises 14 residues. CDR3 in amino acids: CASSQQGRSETQYF. CDR3 nucleotide sequence: TGTGCCAGCAGTCAACAGGGTAGGAGTGAGACCCAGTACTTC.

This clonotype was found many times. The V gene is TRBV15, the J gene TRBJ2-3; the D gene is possibly TRBD1 (6 bases). The CDR3 has 16 residues. Germline V lookup: CDR1 LNHNV, CDR2 YYDKDF (reference sequence). Trimming removed 7 bases at V and 2 bases at J, with 19 bases between. The CDR3 reads CATKTSGASITDTQYF. CDR3 sequence (DNA): TGTGCCACCAAGACTTCAGGGGCCAGTATCACAGATACGCAGTATTTT.

This clonotype was seen only a few times. The chain carries TRBV4-2 and TRBJ2-5; D unresolved. The CDR3 contains 16 residues. Germline CDR1 LGHNA, CDR2 YNFKEQ. Trimming pared 2 bases from V and 5 bases from J, leaving 18 bases between. CDR3 loop: CASSQRIGLGLETQYF. For the CDR3, the DNA is TGTGCCAGCAGCCAAAGGATCGGGCTAGGGCTGGAGACCCAGTACTTC.

This clonotype was counted a few times. This sequence joins TRBV12-3 or TRBV12-4 and TRBJ2-2; D unresolved. This CDR3 contains 14 residues. V was pared by 3 bases and J by 6 bases, with 11 bases between. CDR3 coding DNA: TGTGCCAGCAGTTTCCTTGCCGTGTCCGGGGAGCTGTTTTTT. Translated: CASSFLAVSGELFF.

This clonotype is medium-sized in the sample. V and J are TRBV12-3 or TRBV12-4 and TRBJ2-3; 10 nucleotides align to TRBD2. The length of the CDR3 is 14 residues. J lost 8 bases, V lost 6 bases, and 8 bases had no gene match. CDR3 sequence (DNA): TGTGCCAGCAGAAAAGCGGGAGGGCCTAGTACGCAGTATTTT. Translated: CASRKAGGPSTQYF.

Only a few counts were recorded for this clonotype. The rearrangement links TRBV28 to TRBJ2-3; D is unclear. V shed 3 bases and J shed 7 bases, with 14 bases lying between them. This CDR3 has 14 residues. Germline CDR1 and CDR2: MDHEN and SYDVKM. The CDR3 DNA sequence: TGTGCCAGCAGTTTGGTCCACCCGCTAAATACGCAGTATTTT. Translating it yields CASSLVHPLNTQYF.

CDR3 in amino acids: CAISEGQQGMSNQPQHF. In DNA, the CDR3 is TGTGCCATCAGTGAGGGCCAACAGGGGATGAGCAATCAGCCCCAGCATTTT. The chain employs TRBV10-3 and TRBJ1-5; 7 positions match TRBD1. Losses at the gene ends were 2 bases for V and 1 base for J; bases not matched to a gene: 8. The CDR3 contains 17 residues. Germline CDR1 is ENHRY and CDR2 is SYGVKD.

This rearrangement joins TRBV11-2 to TRBJ2-3, with D perhaps TRBD2 (5 bases). Germline values: CDR1 SGHAT, CDR2 FQNNGV. Trimming shortened V by 5 bases and J by 2 bases, and 26 bases separated the two germline ends. There are 19 residues in the CDR3. The CDR3 nucleotides are TGTGCCAGCAGCCAACGGCGGGCGACCACTAGTGCCTACACAGATACGCAGTATTTT. Translation gives CASSQRRATTSAYTDTQYF.

This clonotype was picked up a small number of times. The chain employs TRBV24-1 and TRBJ2-1, with 9 nucleotides matching TRBD1. V lost 5 bases to trimming and J lost 5 bases; unmatched junction nucleotides: 12. Germline loops: CDR1 KGHDR, CDR2 SFDVKD. The length of the CDR3 is 17 residues. CDR3 sequence reads: CATSGGLGDRENNEQFF. The CDR3 nucleotides read TGTGCCACCAGTGGTGGGCTGGGGGACAGGGAGAACAATGAGCAGTTCTTC.